This record covers a single T cell receptor beta chain. This entry is derived from a study of OX40 agonist ivuxolimab in advanced cancers. Whole-study context: Patients were infused with ivuxolimab every 2 weeks at 0.01 to 10 mg/kg.

V lost 0 bases and J 4 bases, leaving 13 bases between the germline ends. CDR3 length: 15 amino acids. The germline V gene encodes CDR1 SGHRS and CDR2 YFSETQ. Profiling relied on immunoSEQ multiplex PCR, and the TCRdb table lists in-frame clones only, not all of them. Here the sample spans some 57,000 clones, approximately 87% being singletons. This material consisted of CD4+ or CD8+ T cells sorted from blood, taken in a trial of the OX40 agonist ivuxolimab. The sequence was obtained from an adult with an advanced solid tumor such as melanoma, head and neck, liver or kidney cancer. The gene calls are TRBV5-1 and TRBJ2-5, with a possible D match to TRBD1 (6 bases). CDR3 nucleotides: TGCGCCAGCAGCTTGGGTGGGGGCCCGGGAGAGACCCAGTACTTC. Translated, it gives CASSLGGGPGETQYF.